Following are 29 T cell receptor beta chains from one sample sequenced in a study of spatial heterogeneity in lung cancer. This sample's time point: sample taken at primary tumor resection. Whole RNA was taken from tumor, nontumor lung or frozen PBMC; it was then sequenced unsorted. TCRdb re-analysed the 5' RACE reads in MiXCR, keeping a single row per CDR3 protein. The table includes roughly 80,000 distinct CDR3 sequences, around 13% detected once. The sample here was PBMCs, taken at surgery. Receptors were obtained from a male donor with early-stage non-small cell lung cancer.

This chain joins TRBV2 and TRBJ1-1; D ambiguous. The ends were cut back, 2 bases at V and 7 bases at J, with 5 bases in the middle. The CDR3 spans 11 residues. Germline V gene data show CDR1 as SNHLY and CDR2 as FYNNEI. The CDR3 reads CASSEFFEAFF. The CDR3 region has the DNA TGTGCCAGCAGTGAATTTTTTGAAGCTTTCTTT. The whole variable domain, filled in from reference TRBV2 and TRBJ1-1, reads EPEVTQTPSHQVTQMGQEVILRCVPISNHLYFYWYRQILGQKVEFLVSFYNNEISEKSEIFDDQFSVERPDGSNFTLKIRSTKLEDSAMYFCASSEFFEAFFGQGTRLTVV.

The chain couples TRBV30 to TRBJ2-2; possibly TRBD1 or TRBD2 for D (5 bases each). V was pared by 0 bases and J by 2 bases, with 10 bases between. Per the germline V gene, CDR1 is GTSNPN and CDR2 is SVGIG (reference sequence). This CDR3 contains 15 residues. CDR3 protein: CAWSVQRGNTGELFF. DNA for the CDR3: TGTGCCTGGAGTGTACAGAGGGGAAACACCGGGGAGCTGTTTTTT.

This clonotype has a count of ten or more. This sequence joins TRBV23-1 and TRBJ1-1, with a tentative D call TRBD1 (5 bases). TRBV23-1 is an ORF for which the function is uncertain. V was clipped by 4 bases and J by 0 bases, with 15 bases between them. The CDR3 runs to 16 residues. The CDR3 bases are TGCGCCAGCAGTCCCCCTAGGACAAAGATGAACACTGAAGCTTTCTTT. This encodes CASSPPRTKMNTEAFF.

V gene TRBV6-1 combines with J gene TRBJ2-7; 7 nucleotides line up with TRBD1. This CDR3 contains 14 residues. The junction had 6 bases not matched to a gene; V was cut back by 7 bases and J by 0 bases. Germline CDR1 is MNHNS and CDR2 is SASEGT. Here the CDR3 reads CASNLDRSSYEQYF. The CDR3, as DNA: TGTGCCAGCAACCTGGACAGGAGCTCCTACGAGCAGTACTTC.

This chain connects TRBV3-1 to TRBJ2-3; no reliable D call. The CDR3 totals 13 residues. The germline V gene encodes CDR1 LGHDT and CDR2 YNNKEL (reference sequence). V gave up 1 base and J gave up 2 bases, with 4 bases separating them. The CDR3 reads CASSQVSTDTQYF. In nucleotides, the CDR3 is TGTGCCAGCAGCCAAGTGTCCACAGATACGCAGTATTTT.

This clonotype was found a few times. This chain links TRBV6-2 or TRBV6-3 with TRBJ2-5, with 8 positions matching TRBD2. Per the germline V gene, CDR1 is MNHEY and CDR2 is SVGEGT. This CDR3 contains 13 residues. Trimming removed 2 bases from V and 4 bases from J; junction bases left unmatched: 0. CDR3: CASSYREGETQYF. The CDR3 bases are TGTGCCAGCAGTTACCGGGAGGGAGAGACCCAGTACTTC.

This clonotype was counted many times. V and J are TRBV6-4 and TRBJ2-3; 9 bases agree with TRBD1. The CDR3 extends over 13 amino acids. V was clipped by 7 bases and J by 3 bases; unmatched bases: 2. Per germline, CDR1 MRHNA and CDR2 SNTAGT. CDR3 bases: TGTGCCAGCAAGGGACAGGGAACAGATACGCAGTATTTT. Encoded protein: CASKGQGTDTQYF.

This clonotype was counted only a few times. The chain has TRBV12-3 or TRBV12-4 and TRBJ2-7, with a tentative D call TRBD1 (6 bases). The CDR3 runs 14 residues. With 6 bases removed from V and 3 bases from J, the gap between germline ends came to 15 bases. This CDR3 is CASRGNRARYEQYF. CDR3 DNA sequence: TGTGCCAGCAGAGGAAACAGGGCTCGCTACGAGCAGTACTTC.

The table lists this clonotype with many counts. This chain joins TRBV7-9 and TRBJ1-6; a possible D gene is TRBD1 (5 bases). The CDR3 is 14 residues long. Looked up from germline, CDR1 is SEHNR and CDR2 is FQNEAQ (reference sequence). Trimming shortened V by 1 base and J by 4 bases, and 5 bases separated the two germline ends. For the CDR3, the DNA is TGTGCCAGCAGCTTAGAGGGGTATAATTCACCCCTCCACTTT. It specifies CASSLEGYNSPLHF.

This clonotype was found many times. The CDR3, as DNA: TGTGCCAGCAGTTTAGGGGAACGGCCCCAGCATTTT. Its translation is CASSLGERPQHF. V usage is TRBV12-3 or TRBV12-4 and J usage is TRBJ1-5; D unclear. The CDR3 consists of 12 residues. The V and J ends lost 1 base and 9 bases respectively, with 7 bases between them.

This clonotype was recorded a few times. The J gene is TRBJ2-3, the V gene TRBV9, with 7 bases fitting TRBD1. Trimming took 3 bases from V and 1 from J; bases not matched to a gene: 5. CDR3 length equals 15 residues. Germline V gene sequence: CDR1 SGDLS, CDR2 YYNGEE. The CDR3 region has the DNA TGTGCCAGCAGCGCTGGAACAGGGGGCACAGATACGCAGTATTTT. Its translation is CASSAGTGGTDTQYF.

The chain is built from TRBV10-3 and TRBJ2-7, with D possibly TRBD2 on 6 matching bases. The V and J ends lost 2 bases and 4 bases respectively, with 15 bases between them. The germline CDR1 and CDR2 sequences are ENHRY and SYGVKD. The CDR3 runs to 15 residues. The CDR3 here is CAISETSLGKYEQYF. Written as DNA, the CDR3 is TGTGCCATCAGTGAGACTAGCTTGGGAAAGTACGAGCAGTACTTC.

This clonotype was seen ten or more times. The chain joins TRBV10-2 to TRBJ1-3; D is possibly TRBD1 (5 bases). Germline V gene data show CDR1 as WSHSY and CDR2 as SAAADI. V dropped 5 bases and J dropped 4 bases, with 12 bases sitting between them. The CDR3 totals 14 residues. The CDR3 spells CASSSGSFGNTIYF. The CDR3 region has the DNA TGCGCCAGCAGTTCAGGGTCTTTCGGAAACACCATATATTTT.

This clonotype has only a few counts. The CDR3 spells CASSLQAGVSYNEQFF. The CDR3 region has the DNA TGTGCCAGCAGCTTACAAGCGGGGGTATCCTACAATGAGCAGTTCTTC. The chain couples TRBV7-3 to TRBJ2-1, with 8 nucleotides matching TRBD2. The CDR3 runs 16 residues. The germline V gene encodes CDR1 SGHTA and CDR2 FQGTGA. The V and J ends lost 2 bases and 1 base, in that order; junction bases with no gene match: 4.

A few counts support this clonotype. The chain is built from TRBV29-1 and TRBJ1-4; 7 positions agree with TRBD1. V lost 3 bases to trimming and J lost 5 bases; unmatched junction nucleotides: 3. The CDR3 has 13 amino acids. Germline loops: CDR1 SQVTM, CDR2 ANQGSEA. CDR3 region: CSVDGGQNEKLFF. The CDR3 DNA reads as TGCAGCGTTGATGGGGGACAGAATGAAAAACTGTTTTTT. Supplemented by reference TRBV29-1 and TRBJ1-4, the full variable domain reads SAVISQKPSRDICQRGTSLTIQCQVDSQVTMMFWYRQQPGQSLTLIATANQGSEATYESGFVIDKFPISRPNLTFSTLTVSNMSPEDSSIYLCSVDGGQNEKLFFGSGTQLSVL.

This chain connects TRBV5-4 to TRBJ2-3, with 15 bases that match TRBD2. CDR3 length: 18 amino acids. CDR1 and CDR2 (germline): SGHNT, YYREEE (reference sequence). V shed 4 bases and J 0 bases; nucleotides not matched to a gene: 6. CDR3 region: CASSGGTSGGPSTDTQYF. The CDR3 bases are TGTGCCAGCAGCGGAGGGACTAGCGGGGGGCCTAGCACAGATACGCAGTATTTT.

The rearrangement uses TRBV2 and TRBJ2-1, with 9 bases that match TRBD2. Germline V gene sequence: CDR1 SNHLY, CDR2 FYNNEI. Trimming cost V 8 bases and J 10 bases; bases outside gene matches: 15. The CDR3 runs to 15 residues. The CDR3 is CASVSHAGGPSEQFF. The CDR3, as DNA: TGTGCCAGCGTCAGTCACGCGGGAGGGCCGTCCGAGCAGTTCTTC.

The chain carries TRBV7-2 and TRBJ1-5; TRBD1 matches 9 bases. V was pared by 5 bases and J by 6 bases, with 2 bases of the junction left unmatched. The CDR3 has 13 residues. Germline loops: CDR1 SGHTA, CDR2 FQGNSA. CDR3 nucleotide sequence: TGTGCCAGCAGCCCGGGACAGGGTCAGCCCCAGCATTTT. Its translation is CASSPGQGQPQHF.

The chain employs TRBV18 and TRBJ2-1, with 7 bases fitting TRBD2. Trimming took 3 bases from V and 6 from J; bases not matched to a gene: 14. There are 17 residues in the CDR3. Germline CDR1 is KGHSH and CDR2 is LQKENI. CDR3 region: CASSPNRRNGGINEQFF. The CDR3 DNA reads TGTGCCAGCTCACCGAACCGGAGGAACGGGGGGATCAATGAGCAGTTCTTC.

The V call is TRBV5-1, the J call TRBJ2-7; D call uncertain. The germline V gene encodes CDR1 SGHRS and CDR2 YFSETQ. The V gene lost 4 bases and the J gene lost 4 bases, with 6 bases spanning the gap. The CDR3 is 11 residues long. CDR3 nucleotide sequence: TGCGCCAGCAGCACCGGATACGAGCAGTACTTC. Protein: CASSTGYEQYF.

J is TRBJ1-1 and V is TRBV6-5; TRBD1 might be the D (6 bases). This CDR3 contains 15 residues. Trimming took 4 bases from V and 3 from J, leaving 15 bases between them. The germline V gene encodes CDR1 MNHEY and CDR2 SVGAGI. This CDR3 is CASSSAARGDTEAFF. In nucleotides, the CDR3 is TGTGCCAGCAGTTCCGCGGCAAGGGGGGACACTGAAGCTTTCTTT.

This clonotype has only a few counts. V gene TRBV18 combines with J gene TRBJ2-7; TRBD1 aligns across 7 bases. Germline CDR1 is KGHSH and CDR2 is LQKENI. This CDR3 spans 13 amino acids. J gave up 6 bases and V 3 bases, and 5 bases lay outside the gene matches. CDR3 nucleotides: TGTGCCAGCTCACCTTCACAGGGGAGCGAGCAGTACTTC. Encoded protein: CASSPSQGSEQYF.

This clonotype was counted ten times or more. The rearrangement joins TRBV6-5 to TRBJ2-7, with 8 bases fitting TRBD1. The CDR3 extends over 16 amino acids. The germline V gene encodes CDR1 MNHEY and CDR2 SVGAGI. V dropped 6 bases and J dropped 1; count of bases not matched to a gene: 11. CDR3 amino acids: CASRGTGGQASYEQYF. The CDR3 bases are TGTGCCAGCAGAGGCACCGGGGGACAGGCTTCCTACGAGCAGTACTTC.

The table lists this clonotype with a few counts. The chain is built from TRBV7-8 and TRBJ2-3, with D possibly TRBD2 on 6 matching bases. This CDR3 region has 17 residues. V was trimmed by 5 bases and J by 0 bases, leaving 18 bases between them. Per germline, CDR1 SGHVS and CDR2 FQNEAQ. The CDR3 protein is CASSPGLTPSSTDTQYF. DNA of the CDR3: TGTGCCAGCAGCCCGGGACTTACCCCCTCAAGCACAGATACGCAGTATTTT.

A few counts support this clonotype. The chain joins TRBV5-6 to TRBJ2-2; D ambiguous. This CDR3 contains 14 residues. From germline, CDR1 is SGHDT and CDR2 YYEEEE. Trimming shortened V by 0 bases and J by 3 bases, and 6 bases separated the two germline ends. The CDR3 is CASSLAVDTGELFF. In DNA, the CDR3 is TGTGCCAGCAGCTTGGCGGTTGACACCGGGGAGCTGTTTTTT.

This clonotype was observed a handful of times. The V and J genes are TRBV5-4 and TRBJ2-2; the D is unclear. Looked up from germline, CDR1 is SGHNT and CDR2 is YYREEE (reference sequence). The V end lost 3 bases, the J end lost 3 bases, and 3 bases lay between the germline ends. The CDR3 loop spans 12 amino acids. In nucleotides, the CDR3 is TGTGCCAGCAGCTGGGACACCGGGGAGCTGTTTTTT. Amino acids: CASSWDTGELFF.

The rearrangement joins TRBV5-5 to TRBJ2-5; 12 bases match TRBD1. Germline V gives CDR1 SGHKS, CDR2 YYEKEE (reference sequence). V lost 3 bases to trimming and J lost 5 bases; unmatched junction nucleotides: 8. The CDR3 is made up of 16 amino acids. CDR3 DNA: TGTGCCAGCAGCTGGGGGGACAGGGGGCGCGGGGAGACCCAGTACTTC. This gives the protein CASSWGDRGRGETQYF.

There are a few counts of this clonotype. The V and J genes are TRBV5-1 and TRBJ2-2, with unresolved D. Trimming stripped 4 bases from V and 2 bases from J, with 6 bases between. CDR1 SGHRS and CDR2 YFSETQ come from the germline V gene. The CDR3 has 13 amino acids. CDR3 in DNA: TGCGCCAGCAGCCCCGAAAACACCGGGGAGCTGTTTTTT. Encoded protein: CASSPENTGELFF.

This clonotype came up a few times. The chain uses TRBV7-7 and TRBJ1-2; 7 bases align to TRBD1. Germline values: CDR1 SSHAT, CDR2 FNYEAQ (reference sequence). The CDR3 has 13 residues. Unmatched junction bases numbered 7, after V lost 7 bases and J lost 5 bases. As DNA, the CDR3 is TGTGCCAGCAACCTCCGGGACAGATATGGCTACACCTTC. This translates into CASNLRDRYGYTF.